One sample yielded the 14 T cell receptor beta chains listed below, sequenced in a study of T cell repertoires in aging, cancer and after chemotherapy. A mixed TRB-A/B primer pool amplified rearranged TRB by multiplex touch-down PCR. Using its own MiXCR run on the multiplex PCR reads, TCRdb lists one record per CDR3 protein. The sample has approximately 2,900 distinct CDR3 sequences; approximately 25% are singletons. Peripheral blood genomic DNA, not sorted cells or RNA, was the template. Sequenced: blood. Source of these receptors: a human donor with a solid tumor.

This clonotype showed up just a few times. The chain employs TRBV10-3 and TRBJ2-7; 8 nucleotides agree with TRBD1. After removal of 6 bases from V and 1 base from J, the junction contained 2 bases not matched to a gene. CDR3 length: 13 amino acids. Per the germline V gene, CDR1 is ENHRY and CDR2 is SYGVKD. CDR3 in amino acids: CAISWDRSYEQYF. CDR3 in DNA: TGTGCCATCAGCTGGGACAGGTCCTACGAGCAGTACTTC.

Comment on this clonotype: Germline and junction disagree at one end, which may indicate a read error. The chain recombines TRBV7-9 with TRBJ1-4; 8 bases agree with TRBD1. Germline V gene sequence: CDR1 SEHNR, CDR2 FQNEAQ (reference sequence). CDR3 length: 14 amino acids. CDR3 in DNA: TGCGCCAGCAGCTTGGCCCAGGGGGCTGAAAAACTGTTTTTT. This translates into CASSLAQGAEKLFF.

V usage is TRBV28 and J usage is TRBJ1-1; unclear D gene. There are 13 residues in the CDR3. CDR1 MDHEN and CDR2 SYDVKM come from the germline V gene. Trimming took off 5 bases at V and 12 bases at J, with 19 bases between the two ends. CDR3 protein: CASSPGQLSRTFF. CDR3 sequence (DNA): TGTGCCAGCAGTCCCGGGCAGCTATCTAGGACTTTCTTT.

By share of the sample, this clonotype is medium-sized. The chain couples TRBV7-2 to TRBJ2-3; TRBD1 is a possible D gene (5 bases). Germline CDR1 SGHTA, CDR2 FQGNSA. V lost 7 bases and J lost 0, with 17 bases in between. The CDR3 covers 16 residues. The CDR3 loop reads CASTYSRQSSTDTQYF. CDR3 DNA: TGTGCCAGCACCTACTCGCGACAGTCTAGCACAGATACGCAGTATTTT.

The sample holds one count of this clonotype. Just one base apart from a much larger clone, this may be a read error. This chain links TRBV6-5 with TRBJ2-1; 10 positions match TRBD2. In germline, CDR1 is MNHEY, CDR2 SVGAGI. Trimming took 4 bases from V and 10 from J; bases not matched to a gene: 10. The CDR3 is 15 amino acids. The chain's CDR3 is CASSLLAGTTYEQFF. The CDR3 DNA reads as TGTGCCAGCAGTTTACTAGCGGGGACAACCTACGAGCAGTTCTTC.

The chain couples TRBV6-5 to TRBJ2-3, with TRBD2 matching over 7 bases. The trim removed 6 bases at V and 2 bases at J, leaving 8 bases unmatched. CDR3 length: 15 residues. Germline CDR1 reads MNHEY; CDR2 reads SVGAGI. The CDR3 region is CASRKVAGDTDTQYF. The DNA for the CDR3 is TGTGCCAGCAGGAAGGTGGCGGGAGACACAGATACGCAGTATTTT.

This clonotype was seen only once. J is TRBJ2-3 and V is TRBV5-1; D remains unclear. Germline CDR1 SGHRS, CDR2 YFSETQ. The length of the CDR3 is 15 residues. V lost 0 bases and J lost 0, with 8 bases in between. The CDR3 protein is CASSLAVGSTDTQYF. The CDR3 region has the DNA TGCGCCAGCAGCTTGGCCGTCGGTAGCACAGATACGCAGTATTTT.

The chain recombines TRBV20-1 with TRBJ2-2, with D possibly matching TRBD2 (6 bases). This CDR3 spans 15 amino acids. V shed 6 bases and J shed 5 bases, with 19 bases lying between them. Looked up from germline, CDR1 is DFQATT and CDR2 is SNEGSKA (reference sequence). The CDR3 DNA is TGCAGTGCCCGGAACGCCGGGACTCAAACCGGGGAGCTGTTTTTT. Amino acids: CSARNAGTQTGELFF.

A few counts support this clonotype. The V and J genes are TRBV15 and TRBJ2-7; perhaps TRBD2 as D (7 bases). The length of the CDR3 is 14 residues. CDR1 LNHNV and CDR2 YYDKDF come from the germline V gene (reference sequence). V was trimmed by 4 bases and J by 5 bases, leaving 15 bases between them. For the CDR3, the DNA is TGTGCCACCAGCATGTCGGGGGGCGCTGACGAGCAGTACTTC. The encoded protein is CATSMSGGADEQYF.

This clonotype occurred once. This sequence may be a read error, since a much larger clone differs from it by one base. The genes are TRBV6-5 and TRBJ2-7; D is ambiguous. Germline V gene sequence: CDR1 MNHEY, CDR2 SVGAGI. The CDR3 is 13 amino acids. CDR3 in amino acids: CASSYSSSYKQYF. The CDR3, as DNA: TGTGCCAGCAGTTACTCCAGCTCCTACAAGCAGTACTTC.

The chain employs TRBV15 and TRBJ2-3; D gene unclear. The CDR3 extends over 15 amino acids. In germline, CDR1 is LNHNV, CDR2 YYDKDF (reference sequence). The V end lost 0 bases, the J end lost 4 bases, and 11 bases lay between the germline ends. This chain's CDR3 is CATSRDQRTADTQYF. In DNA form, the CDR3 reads TGTGCCACCAGCAGAGATCAGCGAACTGCAGATACGCAGTATTTT.

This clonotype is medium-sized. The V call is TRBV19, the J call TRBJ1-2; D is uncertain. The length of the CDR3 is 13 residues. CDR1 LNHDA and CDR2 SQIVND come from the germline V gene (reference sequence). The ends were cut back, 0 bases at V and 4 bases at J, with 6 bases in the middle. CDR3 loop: CASSIDRLYGYTF. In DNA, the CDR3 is TGTGCCAGTAGTATAGACAGACTCTATGGCTACACCTTC.

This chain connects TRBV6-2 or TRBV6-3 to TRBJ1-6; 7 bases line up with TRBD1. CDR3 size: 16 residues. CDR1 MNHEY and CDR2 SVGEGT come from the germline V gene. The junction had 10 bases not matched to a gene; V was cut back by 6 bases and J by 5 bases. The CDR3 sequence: CASSYEDRADNSPLHF. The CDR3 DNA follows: TGTGCCAGCAGCTACGAAGACAGGGCCGATAATTCACCCCTCCACTTT.

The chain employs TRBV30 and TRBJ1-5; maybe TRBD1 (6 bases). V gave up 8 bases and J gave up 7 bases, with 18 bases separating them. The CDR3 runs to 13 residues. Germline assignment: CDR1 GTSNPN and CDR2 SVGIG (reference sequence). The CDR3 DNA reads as TGTGCCAGCAGTTCACAGGGAGACCAGCCCCAGCATTTT. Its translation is CASSSQGDQPQHF.